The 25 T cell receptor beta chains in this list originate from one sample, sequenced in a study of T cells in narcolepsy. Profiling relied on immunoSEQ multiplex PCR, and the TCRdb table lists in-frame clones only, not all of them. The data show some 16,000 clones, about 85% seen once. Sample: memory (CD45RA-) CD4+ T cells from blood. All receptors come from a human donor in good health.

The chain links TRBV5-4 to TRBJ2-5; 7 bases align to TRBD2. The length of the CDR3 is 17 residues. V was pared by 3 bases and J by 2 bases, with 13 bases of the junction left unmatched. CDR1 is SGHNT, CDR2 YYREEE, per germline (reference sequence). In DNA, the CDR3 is TGTGCCAGCAGCTCCTCACGGGGGTCAGCGGGACAAGAGACCCAGTACTTC. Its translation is CASSSSRGSAGQETQYF.

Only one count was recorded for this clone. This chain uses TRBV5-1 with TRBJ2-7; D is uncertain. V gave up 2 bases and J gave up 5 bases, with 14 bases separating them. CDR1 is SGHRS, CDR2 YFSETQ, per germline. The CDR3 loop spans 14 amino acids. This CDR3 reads CASSFGSQTNEQYF. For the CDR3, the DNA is TGCGCCAGCAGCTTCGGGTCTCAAACGAACGAGCAGTACTTC.

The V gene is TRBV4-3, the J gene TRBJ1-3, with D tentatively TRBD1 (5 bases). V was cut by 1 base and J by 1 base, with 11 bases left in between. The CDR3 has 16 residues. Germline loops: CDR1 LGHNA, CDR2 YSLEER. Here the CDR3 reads CASSQVLGGSGNTIYF. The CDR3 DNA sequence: TGCGCCAGCAGCCAAGTCTTGGGGGGTTCTGGAAACACCATATATTTT.

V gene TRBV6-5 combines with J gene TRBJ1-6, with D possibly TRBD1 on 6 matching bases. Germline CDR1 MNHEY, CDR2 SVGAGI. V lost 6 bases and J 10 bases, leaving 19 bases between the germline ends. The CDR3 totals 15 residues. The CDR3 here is CASSQGGPGGSPLHF. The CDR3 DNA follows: TGTGCCAGCAGCCAAGGGGGGCCAGGAGGATCACCCCTCCACTTT.

CDR3 coding DNA: TGTGCCAGTTCACACGCTTCGTACTCTGGAAACACCATATATTTT. Translation: CASSHASYSGNTIYF. The V and J genes are TRBV19 and TRBJ1-3, with unresolved D. This CDR3 region has 15 residues. Trimming pared 8 bases from V and 0 bases from J, leaving 14 bases between. Germline CDR1 and CDR2: LNHDA and SQIVND (reference sequence).

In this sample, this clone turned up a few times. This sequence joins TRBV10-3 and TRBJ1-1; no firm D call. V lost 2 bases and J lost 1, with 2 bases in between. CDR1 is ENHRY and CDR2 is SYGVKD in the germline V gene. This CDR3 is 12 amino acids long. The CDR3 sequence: CAISEGNTEAFF. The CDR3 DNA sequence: TGTGCCATCAGTGAGGGGAACACTGAAGCTTTCTTT.

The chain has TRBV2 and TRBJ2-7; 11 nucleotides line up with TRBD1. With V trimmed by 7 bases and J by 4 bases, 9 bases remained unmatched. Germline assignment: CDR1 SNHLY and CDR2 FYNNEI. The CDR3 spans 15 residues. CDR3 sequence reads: CASTKGQGAWYEQYF. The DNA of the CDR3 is TGTGCCAGCACGAAAGGACAGGGGGCCTGGTACGAGCAGTACTTC.

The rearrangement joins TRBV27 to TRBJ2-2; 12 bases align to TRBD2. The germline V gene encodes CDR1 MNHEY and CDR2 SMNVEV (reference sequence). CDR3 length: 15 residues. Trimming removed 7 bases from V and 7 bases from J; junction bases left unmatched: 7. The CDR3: CASNLAGGQDGELFF. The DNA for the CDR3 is TGTGCCAGCAATCTAGCGGGAGGGCAGGACGGGGAGCTGTTTTTT.

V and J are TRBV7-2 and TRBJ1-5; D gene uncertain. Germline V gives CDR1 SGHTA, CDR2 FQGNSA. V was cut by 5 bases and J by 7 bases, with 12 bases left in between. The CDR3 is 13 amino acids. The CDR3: CASSPPGYQPQHF. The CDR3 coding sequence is TGTGCCAGCAGCCCGCCGGGGTACCAGCCCCAGCATTTT.

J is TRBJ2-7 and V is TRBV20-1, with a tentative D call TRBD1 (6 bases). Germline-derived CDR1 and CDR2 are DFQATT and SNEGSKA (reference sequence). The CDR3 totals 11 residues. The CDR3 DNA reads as TGCAGCGCGCGACAGGTCTACGAGCAGTACTTC. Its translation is CSARQVYEQYF.

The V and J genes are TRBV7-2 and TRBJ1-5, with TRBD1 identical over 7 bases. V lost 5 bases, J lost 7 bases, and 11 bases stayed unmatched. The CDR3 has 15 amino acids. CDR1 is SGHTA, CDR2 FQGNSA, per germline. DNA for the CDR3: TGTGCCAGCAGCGTGCAGACAGGGAACGGACAGCCCCAGCATTTT. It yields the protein CASSVQTGNGQPQHF.

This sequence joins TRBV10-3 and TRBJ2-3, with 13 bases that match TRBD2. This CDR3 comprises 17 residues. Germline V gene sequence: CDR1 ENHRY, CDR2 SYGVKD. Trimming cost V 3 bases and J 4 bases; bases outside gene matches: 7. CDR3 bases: TGTGCCATCAGTGACGTACTAGCGGGAGGGCTTGCAGATACGCAGTATTTT. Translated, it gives CAISDVLAGGLADTQYF.

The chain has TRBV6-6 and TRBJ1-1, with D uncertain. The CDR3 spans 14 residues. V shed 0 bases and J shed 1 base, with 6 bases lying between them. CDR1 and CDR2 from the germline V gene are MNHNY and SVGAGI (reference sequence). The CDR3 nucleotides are TGTGCCAGCAGTTACTCAGCCCGGAACACTGAAGCTTTCTTT. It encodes CASSYSARNTEAFF.

The CDR3 DNA follows: TGCGCCAGCAGCTCCGGGACTAGCCGAGAGACCCAGTACTTC. It specifies CASSSGTSRETQYF. V usage is TRBV5-1 and J usage is TRBJ2-5, with 9 bases matching TRBD2. The ends lost 3 bases at V and 4 bases at J; junction bases unmatched: 4. The CDR3 sequence is 14 residues long. Germline CDR1 SGHRS, CDR2 YFSETQ.

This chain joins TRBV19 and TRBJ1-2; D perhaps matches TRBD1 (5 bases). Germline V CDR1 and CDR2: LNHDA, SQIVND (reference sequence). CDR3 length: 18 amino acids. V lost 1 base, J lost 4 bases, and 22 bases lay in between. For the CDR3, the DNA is TGTGCCAGTAGTATAGTTGGGGGGTGGAGGGAGGCGTTCTATGGCTACACCTTC. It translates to CASSIVGGWREAFYGYTF.

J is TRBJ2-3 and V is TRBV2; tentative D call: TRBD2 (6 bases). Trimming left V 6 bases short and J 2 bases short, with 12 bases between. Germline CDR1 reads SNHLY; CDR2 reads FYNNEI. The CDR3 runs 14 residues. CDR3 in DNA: TGTGCCAGCAGGTTGCGGGAACACACAGATACGCAGTATTTT. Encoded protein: CASRLREHTDTQYF.

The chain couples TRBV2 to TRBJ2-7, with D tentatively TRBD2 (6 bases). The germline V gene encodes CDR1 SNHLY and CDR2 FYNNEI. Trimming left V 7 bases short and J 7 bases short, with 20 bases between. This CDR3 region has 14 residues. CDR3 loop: CASIPAYRGFEQYF. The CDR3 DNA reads TGTGCCAGCATACCGGCCTACCGGGGGTTTGAGCAGTACTTC.

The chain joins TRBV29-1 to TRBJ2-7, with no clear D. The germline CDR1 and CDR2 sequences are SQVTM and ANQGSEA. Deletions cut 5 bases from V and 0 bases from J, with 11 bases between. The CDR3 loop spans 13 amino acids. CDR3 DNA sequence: TGCAGCGTTCGCATCACGAGCTCCTACGAGCAGTACTTC. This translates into CSVRITSSYEQYF.

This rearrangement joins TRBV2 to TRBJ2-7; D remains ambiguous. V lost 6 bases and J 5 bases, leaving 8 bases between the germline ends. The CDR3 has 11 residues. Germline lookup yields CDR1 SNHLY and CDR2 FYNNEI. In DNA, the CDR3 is TGTGCCAGCAGGCAGAACCACGAGCAGTACTTC. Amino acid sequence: CASRQNHEQYF.

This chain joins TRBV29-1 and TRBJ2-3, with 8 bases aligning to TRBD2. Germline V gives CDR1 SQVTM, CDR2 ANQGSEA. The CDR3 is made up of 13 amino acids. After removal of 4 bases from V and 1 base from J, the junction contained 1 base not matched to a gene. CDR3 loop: CSVATSGTDTQYF. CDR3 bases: TGCAGCGTTGCGACTAGCGGCACAGATACGCAGTATTTT.

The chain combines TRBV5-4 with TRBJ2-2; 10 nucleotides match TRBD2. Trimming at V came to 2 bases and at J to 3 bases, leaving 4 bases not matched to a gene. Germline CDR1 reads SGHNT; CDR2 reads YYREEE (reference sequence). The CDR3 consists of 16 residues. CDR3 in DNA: TGTGCCAGCAGCTTTAGGCTAGCGGGGGACACCGGGGAGCTGTTTTTT. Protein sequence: CASSFRLAGDTGELFF.

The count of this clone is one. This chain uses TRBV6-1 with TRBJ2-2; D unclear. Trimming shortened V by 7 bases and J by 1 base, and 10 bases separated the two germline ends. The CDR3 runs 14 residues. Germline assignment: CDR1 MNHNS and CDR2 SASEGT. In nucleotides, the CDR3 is TGTGCCAGCACCACGGACCTGAACACCGGGGAGCTGTTTTTT. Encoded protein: CASTTDLNTGELFF.

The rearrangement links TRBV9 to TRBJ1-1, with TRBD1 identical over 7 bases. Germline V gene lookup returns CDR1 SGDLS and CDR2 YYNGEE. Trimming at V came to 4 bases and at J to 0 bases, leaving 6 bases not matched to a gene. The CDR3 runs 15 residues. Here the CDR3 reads CASSPRDSMNTEAFF. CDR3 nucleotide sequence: TGTGCCAGCAGCCCCCGGGACAGCATGAACACTGAAGCTTTCTTT.

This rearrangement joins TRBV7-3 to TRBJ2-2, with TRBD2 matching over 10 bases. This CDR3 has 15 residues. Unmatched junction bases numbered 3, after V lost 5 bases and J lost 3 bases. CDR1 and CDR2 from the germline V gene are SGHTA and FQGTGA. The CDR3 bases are TGTGCCAGCAGCCCTAGCGGGGGATACACCGGGGAGCTGTTTTTT. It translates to CASSPSGGYTGELFF.

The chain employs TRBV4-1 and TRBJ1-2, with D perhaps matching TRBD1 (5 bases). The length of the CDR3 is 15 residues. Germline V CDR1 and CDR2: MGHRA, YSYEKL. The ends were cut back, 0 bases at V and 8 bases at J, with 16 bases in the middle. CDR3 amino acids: CASSQDIPGTWGYTF. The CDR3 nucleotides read TGCGCCAGCAGCCAAGATATCCCGGGGACTTGGGGCTACACCTTC.